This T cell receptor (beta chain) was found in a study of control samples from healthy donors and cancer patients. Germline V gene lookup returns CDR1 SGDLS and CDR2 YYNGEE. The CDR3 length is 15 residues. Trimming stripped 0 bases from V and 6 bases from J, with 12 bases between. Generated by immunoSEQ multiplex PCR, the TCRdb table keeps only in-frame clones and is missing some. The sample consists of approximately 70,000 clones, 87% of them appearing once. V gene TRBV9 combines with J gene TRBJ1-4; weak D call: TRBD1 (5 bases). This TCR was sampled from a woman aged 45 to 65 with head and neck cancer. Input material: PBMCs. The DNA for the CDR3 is TGTGCCAGCAGCGTAGCAGGGAGAAGGGATGAAAAACTGTTTTTT. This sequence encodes CASSVAGRRDEKLFF.